The 32 T cell receptor beta chains presented below share a single source sample, sequenced in a study of cytomegalovirus exposure and HLA in healthy donors. PCR primers comprised 60 Vbeta and 13 Jbeta primers. The data were produced by immunoSEQ multiplex PCR, yet TCRdb's version contains in-frame clones alone and is incomplete. The table shows 100,000 to 150,000 clones, with approximately 71% occurring only once. Sequencing was carried out using PBMCs. These receptors were obtained from a woman aged 45-60 years in good health and CMV-seronegative.

The chain links TRBV7-9 to TRBJ2-7; D may be TRBD2 (6 bases). The V end was cut by 1 base, the J end by 6 bases, with 10 bases between. This CDR3 has 13 residues. The germline CDR1 and CDR2 sequences are SEHNR and FQNEAQ (reference sequence). CDR3 coding DNA: TGTGCCAGCAGCTTAGAGGCGGGGCTCGAGCAGTACTTC. The encoded protein is CASSLEAGLEQYF.

There are a few counts of this clone. The chain has TRBV28 and TRBJ2-3, with D uncertain. Trimming took 1 base from V and 0 from J, leaving 8 bases between them. The CDR3 runs 15 residues. Germline CDR1 reads MDHEN; CDR2 reads SYDVKM. The CDR3 loop is CASSLLVRSTDTQYF. The CDR3 DNA is TGTGCCAGCAGTTTATTGGTGAGAAGCACAGATACGCAGTATTTT.

The chain links TRBV28 to TRBJ1-2, with D possibly matching TRBD1 (6 bases). The germline V gene has CDR1 MDHEN and CDR2 SYDVKM. The CDR3 is 15 amino acids. V was clipped by 5 bases and J by 4 bases, with 17 bases between them. CDR3 residues: CASSIPADRLYGYTF. In DNA form, the CDR3 reads TGTGCCAGCAGTATTCCGGCGGACAGACTCTATGGCTACACCTTC.

This chain links TRBV6-5 with TRBJ1-4, with D hard to call. There are 14 residues in the CDR3. Trimming stripped 2 bases from V and 8 bases from J, with 12 bases between. CDR1 is MNHEY and CDR2 is SVGAGI in the germline V gene. The DNA of the CDR3 is TGTGCCAGCAGTTACGTCGGGGATACAGAAAAACTGTTTTTT. Translated: CASSYVGDTEKLFF.

J is TRBJ2-1 and V is TRBV7-2, with 10 bases that match TRBD1. J lost 8 bases, V lost 3 bases, and 4 bases had no gene match. This CDR3 has 14 residues. Looked up from germline, CDR1 is SGHTA and CDR2 is FQGNSA. DNA of the CDR3: TGTGCCAGCAGCTTGGTCGACAGGGGGCATGAGCAGTTCTTC. This translates into CASSLVDRGHEQFF.

The CDR3 sequence is CASRLQGNSPLHF. The CDR3 bases are TGCGCCAGCAGGTTACAGGGGAATTCACCCCTCCACTTT. This chain connects TRBV5-1 to TRBJ1-6; 7 bases agree with TRBD1. V lost 5 bases, J lost 7 bases, and 3 bases stayed unmatched. Germline CDR1 is SGHRS and CDR2 is YFSETQ. The CDR3 is made up of 13 amino acids. The full variable domain, its missing parts supplied by reference TRBV5-1 and TRBJ1-6, is KAGVTQTPRYLIKTRGQQVTLSCSPISGHRSVSWYQQTPGQGLQFLFEYFSETQRNKGNFPGRFSGRQFSNSRSEMNVSTLELGDSALYLCASRLQGNSPLHFGNGTRLTVT.

This chain connects TRBV7-9 to TRBJ1-1; no definite D call. V was cut by 7 bases and J by 8 bases, with 11 bases left in between. Germline V gene lookup returns CDR1 SEHNR and CDR2 FQNEAQ (reference sequence). The CDR3 is 11 amino acids. DNA for the CDR3: TGTGCCAGCAACGCACAGCTGGAAGCTTTCTTT. The encoded protein is CASNAQLEAFF. The whole variable domain, remainder taken from reference TRBV7-9 and TRBJ1-1, is DTGVSQNPRHKITKRGQNVTFRCDPISEHNRLYWYRQTLGQGPEFLTYFQNEAQLEKSRLLSDRFSAERPKGSFSTLEIQRTEQGDSAMYLCASNAQLEAFFGQGTRLTVV.

CDR3 DNA sequence: TGTGCCAGCAGCCGAACACAGGGCACAGATACGCAGTATTTT. It specifies CASSRTQGTDTQYF. The chain recombines TRBV7-9 with TRBJ2-3; D perhaps matches TRBD1 (5 bases). Germline values: CDR1 SEHNR, CDR2 FQNEAQ (reference sequence). With 5 bases removed from V and 1 base from J, the gap between germline ends came to 10 bases. The CDR3 loop spans 14 amino acids. The full variable domain, rest sourced from reference TRBV7-9 and TRBJ2-3, is DTGVSQNPRHKITKRGQNVTFRCDPISEHNRLYWYRQTLGQGPEFLTYFQNEAQLEKSRLLSDRFSAERPKGSFSTLEIQRTEQGDSAMYLCASSRTQGTDTQYFGPGTRLTVL.

CDR3 sequence reads: CASRSTGGDQPQHF. The CDR3 bases are TGTGCCAGCAGGTCGACAGGGGGTGACCAGCCCCAGCATTTT. The rearrangement links TRBV6-5 to TRBJ1-5; 9 positions match TRBD1. The CDR3 is 14 residues long. The V gene end was trimmed by 6 bases and the J gene end by 7 bases; junction bases not matched to a gene: 7. CDR1 is MNHEY, CDR2 SVGAGI, per germline.

CDR3 protein: CASSPEGDEQFF. CDR3 sequence (DNA): TGTGCCAGCAGTCCTGAGGGGGATGAGCAGTTCTTC. The chain carries TRBV6-1 and TRBJ2-1; a possible D gene is TRBD1 (6 bases). The CDR3 covers 12 residues. V shed 5 bases and J shed 8 bases, with 10 bases lying between them. CDR1 and CDR2 (germline): MNHNS, SASEGT.

This chain connects TRBV5-4 to TRBJ1-2; 7 bases map to TRBD1. Germline V gene data show CDR1 as SGHNT and CDR2 as YYREEE (reference sequence). V shed 4 bases and J 3 bases; nucleotides not matched to a gene: 3. This CDR3 spans 13 amino acids. The CDR3 spells CASSAGGYYGYTF. The CDR3 bases are TGTGCCAGCAGCGCAGGGGGATACTATGGCTACACCTTC.

This clone was found once. This rearrangement joins TRBV5-1 to TRBJ1-1; 7 bases match TRBD1. The CDR3 has 14 residues. V lost 5 bases, J lost 4 bases, and 8 bases stayed unmatched. The germline CDR1 and CDR2 sequences are SGHRS and YFSETQ. CDR3: CASSLQTGTTEAFF. In DNA, the CDR3 is TGCGCCAGCAGTTTGCAGACAGGGACCACTGAAGCTTTCTTT.

The V call is TRBV15, the J call TRBJ1-1; a weak D match, TRBD1 (6 bases). Germline CDR1 LNHNV, CDR2 YYDKDF (reference sequence). V lost 0 bases to trimming and J lost 5 bases, with 10 bases between them. There are 14 residues in the CDR3. The CDR3 sequence is CATSRDPGVTEAFF. CDR3 DNA sequence: TGTGCCACCAGCAGAGATCCAGGGGTAACTGAAGCTTTCTTT.

This clone appeared once. This sequence joins TRBV11-2 and TRBJ2-7, with a tentative D call TRBD2 (5 bases). The CDR3 is 12 residues long. CDR1 is SGHAT, CDR2 FQNNGV, per germline. Trimming removed 5 bases at V and 5 bases at J, with 10 bases between. CDR3 region: CASSPGINEQYF. CDR3 coding DNA: TGTGCCAGCAGCCCCGGGATCAACGAGCAGTACTTC. Supplemented by reference TRBV11-2 and TRBJ2-7, the full variable domain reads EAGVAQSPRYKIIEKRQSVAFWCNPISGHATLYWYQQILGQGPKLLIQFQNNGVVDDSQLPKDRFSAERLKGVDSTLKIQPAKLEDSAVYLCASSPGINEQYFGPGTRLTVT.

This clone was counted only a few times. DNA for the CDR3: TGCGCCAGCAGCCAACTTCAGTTCGGGGAGCTGTTTTTT. Its translation is CASSQLQFGELFF. This sequence joins TRBV4-3 and TRBJ2-2; D unclear. Germline values: CDR1 LGHNA, CDR2 YSLEER. The CDR3 spans 13 residues. Trimming left V 2 bases short and J 7 bases short, with 8 bases between.

This clone was seen just once. The V call is TRBV29-1, the J call TRBJ1-2; D possibly corresponds to TRBD1 (5 bases). CDR1 and CDR2 from the germline V gene are SQVTM and ANQGSEA. Between the trimmed V and J ends, which lost 6 bases and 6 bases, there was a span of 11 bases. This CDR3 is 11 amino acids long. CDR3 DNA sequence: TGCAGCGTGGGGGGACTTAATGGCTACACCTTC. It specifies CSVGGLNGYTF.

The gene calls are TRBV6-1 and TRBJ1-2; possible D gene TRBD1, 5 bases. CDR3 length: 14 amino acids. V was shortened by 5 bases and J by 2 bases, with 12 bases between the two germline ends. Looked up from germline, CDR1 is MNHNS and CDR2 is SASEGT. The CDR3 bases are TGTGCCAGCAGTTTACCGACAGACAACTATGGCTACACCTTC. Translated: CASSLPTDNYGYTF.

This chain joins TRBV28 and TRBJ2-1, with 15 nucleotides matching TRBD2. Germline values: CDR1 MDHEN, CDR2 SYDVKM. V was clipped by 1 base and J by 10 bases; unmatched bases: 5. The CDR3 length is 16 residues. The CDR3 DNA sequence: TGTGCCAGCAGTTTATCGAGGGGACTAGCGGGGGGAGAGCAGTTCTTC. Translation: CASSLSRGLAGGEQFF.

The CDR3 region is CAQSGSYEQYF. The CDR3 nucleotides are TGTGCCCAAAGTGGGAGTTACGAGCAGTACTTC. The chain couples TRBV30 to TRBJ2-5, with a tentative D call TRBD2 (5 bases). The J call is doubtful: the DNA matches TRBJ2-7 better. Germline V lookup: CDR1 GTSNPN, CDR2 SVGIG (reference sequence). The CDR3 spans 11 residues.

The V and J genes are TRBV30 and TRBJ1-5; no reliable D call. CDR1 is GTSNPN, CDR2 SVGIG, per germline (reference sequence). Trimming took 2 bases from V and 6 from J, leaving 11 bases between them. The CDR3 is made up of 13 amino acids. The CDR3 nucleotides read TGTGCCTGGAGTTGGGCGGCGGGTCAGCCCCAGCATTTT. Amino acid sequence: CAWSWAAGQPQHF.

In its sample, this clone was seen once. The gene calls are TRBV28 and TRBJ1-5; D possibly corresponds to TRBD1 (6 bases). Germline V gene lookup returns CDR1 MDHEN and CDR2 SYDVKM. With 5 bases removed from V and 1 base from J, the gap between germline ends came to 6 bases. The CDR3 is made up of 13 amino acids. CDR3 nucleotides: TGTGCCAGCAGTGGACAGAGCAATCAGCCCCAGCATTTT. Encoded protein: CASSGQSNQPQHF.

J is TRBJ2-3 and V is TRBV9, with a weak D call TRBD1 (6 bases). The CDR3 sequence is 17 residues long. Trimming left V 2 bases short and J 2 bases short, with 18 bases between. Germline V gene sequence: CDR1 SGDLS, CDR2 YYNGEE. CDR3 DNA: TGTGCCAGCAGCGTCGGATTAAGGGCAGGGGACACAGATACGCAGTATTTT. The encoded protein is CASSVGLRAGDTDTQYF.

The chain recombines TRBV7-9 with TRBJ2-1; D is ambiguous. This CDR3 is built from 12 residues. V was shortened by 1 base and J by 6 bases, with 4 bases between the two germline ends. Germline V gene sequence: CDR1 SEHNR, CDR2 FQNEAQ (reference sequence). The CDR3 sequence: CASSLELNEQFF. DNA for the CDR3: TGTGCCAGCAGCTTAGAACTCAATGAGCAGTTCTTC.

The genes are TRBV9 and TRBJ1-5; tentatively, D is TRBD1 (6 bases). Deletions cut 2 bases from V and 0 bases from J, with 15 bases between. CDR3 length: 17 residues. Germline CDR1 reads SGDLS; CDR2 reads YYNGEE. The DNA of the CDR3 is TGTGCCAGCAGCGTGACAGGCCTAAAAATTAGCAATCAGCCCCAGCATTTT. Translation: CASSVTGLKISNQPQHF.

V usage is TRBV30 and J usage is TRBJ2-3, with 14 bases aligning to TRBD2. V lost 3 bases to trimming and J lost 6 bases; unmatched junction nucleotides: 5. CDR3 length equals 15 residues. The germline V gene encodes CDR1 GTSNPN and CDR2 SVGIG (reference sequence). In DNA form, the CDR3 reads TGTGCCTGGAGGGGGACTAGCGGGGGAAGGGATACGCAGTATTTT. It translates to CAWRGTSGGRDTQYF.

This clone was found once. The chain couples TRBV7-2 to TRBJ2-7, with TRBD2 identical over 12 bases. CDR1 is SGHTA, CDR2 FQGNSA, per germline. V was pared by 6 bases and J by 4 bases, with 19 bases of the junction left unmatched. The CDR3 covers 19 residues. The CDR3: CASRQRLAGVLFGLYEQYF. The CDR3, as DNA: TGTGCCAGCAGACAAAGACTAGCGGGAGTACTTTTTGGTTTGTACGAGCAGTACTTC. Combining the CDR3 with reference TRBV7-2 and TRBJ2-7 gives the whole variable domain GAGVSQSPSNKVTEKGKDVELRCDPISGHTALYWYRQSLGQGLEFLIYFQGNSAPDKSGLPSDRFSAERTGGSVSTLTIQRTQQEDSAVYLCASRQRLAGVLFGLYEQYFGPGTRLTVT.

CDR3 amino acids: CASSLGAGNTIYF. The CDR3 nucleotides are TGTGCCAGCAGCTTAGGGGCCGGAAACACCATATATTTT. V is TRBV7-2 and J is TRBJ1-3; D is unresolved. Deletions cut 1 base from V and 4 bases from J, with 5 bases between. The V gene's germline CDR1 is SGHTA and CDR2 FQGNSA. The CDR3 spans 13 residues.

The chain combines TRBV7-3 with TRBJ2-1, with D perhaps TRBD2 (5 bases). The germline gives CDR1 SGHTA, CDR2 FQGTGA. The CDR3 extends over 14 amino acids. Trimming removed 3 bases from V and 7 bases from J, with 13 bases in between. CDR3 sequence: CASSFRGEGNEQFF. CDR3 sequence (DNA): TGTGCCAGCAGCTTCCGGGGAGAGGGTAATGAGCAGTTCTTC.

The chain is built from TRBV19 and TRBJ2-3; 7 nucleotides agree with TRBD1. The CDR3 is made up of 15 amino acids. V was clipped by 11 bases and J by 8 bases; unmatched bases: 19. Germline CDR1 reads LNHDA; CDR2 reads SQIVND (reference sequence). CDR3 in amino acids: CAVSRTGRLGGTQYF. CDR3 bases: TGTGCCGTTAGTCGGACAGGCCGATTAGGGGGTACGCAGTATTTT. The variable domain in full, with the rest retrieved from reference TRBV19 and TRBJ2-3, is DGGITQSPKYLFRKEGQNVTLSCEQNLNHDAMYWYRQDPGQGLRLIYYSQIVNDFQKGDIAEGYSVSREKKESFPLTVTSAQKNPTAFYLCAVSRTGRLGGTQYFGPGTRLTVL.

Note on this clone: Mismatch with germline at one junction end may stem from a read error. The chain employs TRBV7-7 and TRBJ2-7, with 7 bases that match TRBD1. Per the germline V gene, CDR1 is SSHAT and CDR2 is FNYEAQ (reference sequence). The CDR3 contains 14 residues. CDR3 DNA: TGTGCTAGCAGCAGAACAGGGGCTGGAGGCGAGCAGTACTTC. It specifies CASSRTGAGGEQYF.

The rearrangement joins TRBV9 to TRBJ2-1, with D perhaps being TRBD1 or TRBD2 (9 bases each). V was pared by 4 bases and J by 2 bases, with 28 bases between. The germline V gene encodes CDR1 SGDLS and CDR2 YYNGEE. The CDR3 covers 20 residues. DNA of the CDR3: TGTGCCAGCAGCCTCCAGACAGGGGGGCCTCTAGCGGGGACCTACAATGAGCAGTTCTTC. It specifies CASSLQTGGPLAGTYNEQFF.

V gene TRBV5-1 combines with J gene TRBJ2-7; tentative D call: TRBD1 (6 bases). The germline V and J ends were trimmed by 1 base and 4 bases, with 12 bases remaining between them. The germline V gene encodes CDR1 SGHRS and CDR2 YFSETQ. This CDR3 has 14 residues. DNA for the CDR3: TGCGCCAGCAGCTTGCAACAGGGTTTGTACGAGCAGTACTTC. Translating gives CASSLQQGLYEQYF.